The 2 T cell receptor beta chains below were found in one sample sequenced in a study of control samples from healthy donors and cancer patients. Libraries were prepared by immunoSEQ multiplex PCR; TCRdb keeps only in-frame clonotypes and omits some of them. The sample lists about 180,000 clones; about 90% were seen once. Sequenced input: blood. All receptors derive from a woman in her thirties or forties in good health.

This chain joins TRBV11-2 and TRBJ1-1, with D hard to call. The CDR3 consists of 15 residues. Trimming left V 1 base short and J 4 bases short, with 13 bases between. The germline gives CDR1 SGHAT, CDR2 FQNNGV. The CDR3 bases are TGTGCCAGCAGCTTAGTTGGGTCTAAGTTCACTGAAGCTTTCTTT. As protein: CASSLVGSKFTEAFF.

The chain recombines TRBV5-1 with TRBJ1-4; D remains unclear. CDR3 length: 14 amino acids. The germline V and J ends were trimmed by 2 bases and 3 bases, with 8 bases remaining between them. The germline CDR1 and CDR2 sequences are SGHRS and YFSETQ. The CDR3 DNA follows: TGCGCCAGCAGCTTTATACCCTCTAATGAAAAACTGTTTTTT. Translated: CASSFIPSNEKLFF.